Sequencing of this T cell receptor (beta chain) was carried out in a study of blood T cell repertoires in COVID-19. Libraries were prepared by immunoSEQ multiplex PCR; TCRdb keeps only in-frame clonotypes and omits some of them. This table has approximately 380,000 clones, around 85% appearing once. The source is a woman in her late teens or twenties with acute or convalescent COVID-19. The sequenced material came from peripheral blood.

CDR3 protein: CASSADTLSGNTIYF. DNA for the CDR3: TGTGCCAGCAGTGCCGACACCCTCTCTGGAAACACCATATATTTT. The genes are TRBV2 and TRBJ1-3, with D unclear. CDR1 and CDR2 from the germline V gene are SNHLY and FYNNEI. The CDR3 is made up of 15 amino acids. Trimming removed 4 bases at V and 0 bases at J, with 10 bases between.